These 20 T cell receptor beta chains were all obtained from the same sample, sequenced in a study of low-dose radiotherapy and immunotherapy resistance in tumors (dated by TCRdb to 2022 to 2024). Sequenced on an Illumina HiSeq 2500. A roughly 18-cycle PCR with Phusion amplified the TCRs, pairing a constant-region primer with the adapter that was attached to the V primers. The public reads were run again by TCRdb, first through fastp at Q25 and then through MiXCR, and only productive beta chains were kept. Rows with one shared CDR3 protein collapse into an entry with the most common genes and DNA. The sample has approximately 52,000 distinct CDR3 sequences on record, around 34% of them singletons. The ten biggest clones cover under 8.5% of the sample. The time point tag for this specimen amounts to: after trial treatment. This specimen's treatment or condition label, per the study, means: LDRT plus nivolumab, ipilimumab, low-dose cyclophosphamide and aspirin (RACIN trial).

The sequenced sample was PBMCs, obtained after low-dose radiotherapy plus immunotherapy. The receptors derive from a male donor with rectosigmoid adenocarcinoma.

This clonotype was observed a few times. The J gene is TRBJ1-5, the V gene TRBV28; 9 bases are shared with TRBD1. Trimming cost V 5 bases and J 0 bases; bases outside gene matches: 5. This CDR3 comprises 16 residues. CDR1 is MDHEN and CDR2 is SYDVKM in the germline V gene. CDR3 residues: CASSTGTGISNQPQHF. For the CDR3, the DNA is TGTGCCAGCAGTACAGGGACAGGGATTAGCAATCAGCCCCAGCATTTT. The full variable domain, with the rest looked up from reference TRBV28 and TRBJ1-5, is DVKVTQSSRYLVKRTGEKVFLECVQDMDHENMFWYRQDPGLGLRLIYFSYDVKMKEKGDIPEGYSVSREKKERFSLILESASTNQTSMYLCASSTGTGISNQPQHFGDGTRLSIL.

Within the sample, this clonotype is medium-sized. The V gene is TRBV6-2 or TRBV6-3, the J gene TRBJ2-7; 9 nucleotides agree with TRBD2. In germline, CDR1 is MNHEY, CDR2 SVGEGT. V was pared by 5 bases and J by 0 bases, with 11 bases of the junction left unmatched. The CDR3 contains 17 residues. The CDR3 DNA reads TGTGCCAGCAGTGACCGGGCTAGCGGGGTCAGCTCCTACGAGCAGTACTTC. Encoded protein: CASSDRASGVSSYEQYF.

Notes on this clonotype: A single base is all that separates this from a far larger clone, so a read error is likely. The CDR3 DNA is TGTACCAGCAGAAACGTGGCTAGCGGAGTCCAAGAGACCCAGTACTTC. Protein product: CTSRNVASGVQETQYF. V and J are TRBV27 and TRBJ2-5, with 7 nucleotides matching TRBD2. The CDR3 consists of 16 residues. The germline V gene encodes CDR1 MNHEY and CDR2 SMNVEV (reference sequence).

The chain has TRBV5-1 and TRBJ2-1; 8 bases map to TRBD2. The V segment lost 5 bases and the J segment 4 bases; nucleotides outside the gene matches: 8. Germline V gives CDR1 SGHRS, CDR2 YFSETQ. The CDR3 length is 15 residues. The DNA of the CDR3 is TGCGCCAGCAGAGGGGAACTAGCGGAGTACAATGAGCAGTTCTTC. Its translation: CASRGELAEYNEQFF.

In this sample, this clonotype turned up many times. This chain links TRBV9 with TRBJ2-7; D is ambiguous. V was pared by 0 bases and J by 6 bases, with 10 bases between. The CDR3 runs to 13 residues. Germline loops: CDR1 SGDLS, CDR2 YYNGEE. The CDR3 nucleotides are TGTGCCAGCAGCGTAGCCATGGGTCTCGAGCAGTACTTC. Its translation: CASSVAMGLEQYF.

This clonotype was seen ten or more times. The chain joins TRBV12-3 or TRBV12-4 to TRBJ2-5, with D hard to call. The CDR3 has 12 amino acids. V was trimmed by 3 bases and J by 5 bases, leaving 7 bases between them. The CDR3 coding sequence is TGTGCCAGCAGTTTTTTTTCGGAGACCCAGTACTTC. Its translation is CASSFFSETQYF.

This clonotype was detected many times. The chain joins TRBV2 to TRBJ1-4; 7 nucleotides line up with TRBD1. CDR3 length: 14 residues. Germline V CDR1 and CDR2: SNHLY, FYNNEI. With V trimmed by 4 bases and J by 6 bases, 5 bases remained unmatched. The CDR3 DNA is TGTGCCAGCAGTGCCACCGGACAGGATGAAAAACTGTTTTTT. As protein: CASSATGQDEKLFF.

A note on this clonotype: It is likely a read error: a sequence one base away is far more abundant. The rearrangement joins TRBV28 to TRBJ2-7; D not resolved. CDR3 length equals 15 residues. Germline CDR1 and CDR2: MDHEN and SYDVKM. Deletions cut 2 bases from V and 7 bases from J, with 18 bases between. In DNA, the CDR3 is TGTGCCAGCAGTTTACGGTCAGGCCCAATGAATGAGCAGTACTTC. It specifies CASSLRSGPMNEQYF.

CDR3 coding DNA: TGTGCCAGCAGCGTAGATGGGGTAAGAGGGAACACTGAAGCTTTCTTT. Amino acid sequence: CASSVDGVRGNTEAFF. This chain links TRBV9 with TRBJ1-1, with D unclear. Germline V CDR1 and CDR2: SGDLS, YYNGEE. The CDR3 totals 16 residues. The ends were cut back, 0 bases at V and 1 base at J, with 13 bases in the middle.

CDR3 residues: CASSQETAGWYNEQFF. The CDR3 coding sequence is TGTGCCAGCAGCCAAGAAACGGCAGGGTGGTACAATGAGCAGTTCTTC. The chain joins TRBV14 to TRBJ2-1; D perhaps matches TRBD1 (5 bases). Germline V CDR1 and CDR2: SGHDN, FVKESK. The CDR3 covers 16 residues. Trimming took 0 bases from V and 4 from J, leaving 13 bases between them.

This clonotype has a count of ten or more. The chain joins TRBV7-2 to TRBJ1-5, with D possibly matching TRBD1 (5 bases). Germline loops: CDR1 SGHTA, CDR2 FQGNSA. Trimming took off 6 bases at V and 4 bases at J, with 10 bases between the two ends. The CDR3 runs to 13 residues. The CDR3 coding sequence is TGTGCCAGCAGTTTCCCAGGGAATCAGCCCCAGCATTTT. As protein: CASSFPGNQPQHF.

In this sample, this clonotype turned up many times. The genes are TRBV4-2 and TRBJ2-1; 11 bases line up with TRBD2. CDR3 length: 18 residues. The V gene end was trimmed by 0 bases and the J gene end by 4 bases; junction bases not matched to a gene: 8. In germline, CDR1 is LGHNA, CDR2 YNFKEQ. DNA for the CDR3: TGTGCCAGCAGCCAAGATCCCCTTCTAGCGGGAGGTTACAATGAGCAGTTCTTC. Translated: CASSQDPLLAGGYNEQFF.

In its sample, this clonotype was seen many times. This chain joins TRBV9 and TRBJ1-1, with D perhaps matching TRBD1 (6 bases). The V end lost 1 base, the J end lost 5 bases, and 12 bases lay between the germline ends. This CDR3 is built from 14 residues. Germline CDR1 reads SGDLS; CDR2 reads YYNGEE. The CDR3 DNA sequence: TGTGCCAGCAGCGTAACAGGGTCGCAGACTGAAGCTTTCTTT. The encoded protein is CASSVTGSQTEAFF.

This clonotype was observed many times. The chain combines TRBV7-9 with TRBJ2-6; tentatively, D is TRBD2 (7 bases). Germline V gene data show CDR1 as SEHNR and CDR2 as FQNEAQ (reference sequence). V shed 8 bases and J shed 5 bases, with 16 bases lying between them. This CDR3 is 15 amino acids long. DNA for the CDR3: TGTGCCAGCTTCTGGGGGGGGGCGAGGGCCAACGTCCTGACTTTC. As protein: CASFWGGARANVLTF.

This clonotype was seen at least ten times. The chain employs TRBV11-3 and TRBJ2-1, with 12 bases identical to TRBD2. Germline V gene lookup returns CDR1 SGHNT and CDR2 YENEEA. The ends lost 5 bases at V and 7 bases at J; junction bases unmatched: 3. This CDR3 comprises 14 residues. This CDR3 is CASSAGLAGNEQFF. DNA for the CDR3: TGTGCCAGCAGCGCAGGACTAGCGGGGAATGAGCAGTTCTTC.

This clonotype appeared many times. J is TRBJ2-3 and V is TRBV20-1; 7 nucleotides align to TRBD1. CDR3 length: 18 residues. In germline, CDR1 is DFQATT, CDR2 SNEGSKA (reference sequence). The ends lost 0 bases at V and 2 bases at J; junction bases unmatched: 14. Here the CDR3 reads CSARDLNYWDSFTDTQYF. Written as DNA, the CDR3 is TGCAGTGCTAGAGACCTAAACTACTGGGACAGCTTCACAGATACGCAGTATTTT.

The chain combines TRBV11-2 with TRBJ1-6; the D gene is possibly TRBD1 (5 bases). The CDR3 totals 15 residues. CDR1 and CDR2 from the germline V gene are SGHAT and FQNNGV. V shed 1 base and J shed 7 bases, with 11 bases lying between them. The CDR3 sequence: CASSLVGTGNSPLHF. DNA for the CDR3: TGTGCCAGCAGCTTAGTGGGGACTGGAAATTCACCCCTCCACTTT.

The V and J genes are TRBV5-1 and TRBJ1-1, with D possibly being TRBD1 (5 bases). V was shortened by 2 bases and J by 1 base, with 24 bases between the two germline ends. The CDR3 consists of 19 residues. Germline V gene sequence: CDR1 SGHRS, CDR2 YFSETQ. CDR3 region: CASSFEDLGFGRGNTEAFF. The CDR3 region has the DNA TGCGCCAGCAGCTTCGAGGATTTGGGGTTCGGGAGGGGGAACACTGAAGCTTTCTTT.

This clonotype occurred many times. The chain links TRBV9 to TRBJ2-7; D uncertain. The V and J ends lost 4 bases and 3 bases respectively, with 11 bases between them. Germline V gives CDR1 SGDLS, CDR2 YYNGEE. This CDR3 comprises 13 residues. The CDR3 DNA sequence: TGTGCCAGCAGCTCCAGCCCTGGCTACGAGCAGTACTTC. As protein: CASSSSPGYEQYF.

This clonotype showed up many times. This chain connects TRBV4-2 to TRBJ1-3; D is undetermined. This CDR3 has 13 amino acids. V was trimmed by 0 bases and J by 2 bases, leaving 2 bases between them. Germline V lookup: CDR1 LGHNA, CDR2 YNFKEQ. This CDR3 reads CASSQDTGNTIYF. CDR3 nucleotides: TGTGCCAGCAGCCAAGATACTGGAAACACCATATATTTT.